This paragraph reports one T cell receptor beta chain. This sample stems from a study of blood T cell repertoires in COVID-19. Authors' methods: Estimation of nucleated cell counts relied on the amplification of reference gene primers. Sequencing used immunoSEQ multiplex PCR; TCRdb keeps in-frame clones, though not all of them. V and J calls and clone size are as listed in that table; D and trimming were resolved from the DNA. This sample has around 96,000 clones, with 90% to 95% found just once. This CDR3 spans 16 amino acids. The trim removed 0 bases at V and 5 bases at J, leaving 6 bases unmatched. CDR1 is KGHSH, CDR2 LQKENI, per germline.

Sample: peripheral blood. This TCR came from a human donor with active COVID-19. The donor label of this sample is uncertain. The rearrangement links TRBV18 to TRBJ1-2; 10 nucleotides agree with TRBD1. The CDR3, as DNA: TGTGCCAGCTCACCACCAATCGGGACAGGGGAGTATGGCTACACCTTC. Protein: CASSPPIGTGEYGYTF.